These 16 T cell receptor beta chains were all obtained from the same sample, sequenced in a study of blood T cell repertoires in COVID-19. Libraries were prepared by immunoSEQ multiplex PCR; TCRdb keeps only in-frame clonotypes and omits some of them. The repertoire holds some 400,000 clones, with 80% to 90% as singletons. The material sequenced was PBMCs or T cells enriched from blood (not recorded which). These receptors were obtained from a man aged 25-45 years who had recovered from COVID-19.

The chain couples TRBV7-9 to TRBJ1-2; 7 nucleotides agree with TRBD1. CDR3 length: 15 residues. V lost 5 bases to trimming and J lost 5 bases; unmatched junction nucleotides: 11. Germline V gene lookup returns CDR1 SEHNR and CDR2 FQNEAQ (reference sequence). As DNA, the CDR3 is TGTGCCAGCAGCCTAATCGGGACAGAGAGGTATGGCTACACCTTC. Amino acid sequence: CASSLIGTERYGYTF.

This chain joins TRBV19 and TRBJ1-5; D remains unclear. The CDR3 is made up of 14 amino acids. Germline V CDR1 and CDR2: LNHDA, SQIVND (reference sequence). V shed 7 bases and J shed 1 base, with 11 bases lying between them. The CDR3 DNA is TGTGCCAGTACCTCCGGCAGGAGCAATCAGCCCCAGCATTTT. Translation gives CASTSGRSNQPQHF.

This clone was recorded only once. The genes are TRBV7-8 and TRBJ2-6; tentatively, D is TRBD2 (6 bases). The CDR3 covers 16 residues. CDR1 is SGHVS, CDR2 FQNEAQ, per germline. Deletions cut 5 bases from V and 2 bases from J, with 13 bases between. CDR3 in DNA: TGTGCCAGCAGCACCCTCGGAGGGCCTGGGGCCAACGTCCTGACTTTC. Translating it yields CASSTLGGPGANVLTF.

The chain recombines TRBV4-1 with TRBJ2-2; no reliable D call. V dropped 4 bases and J dropped 1 base, with 10 bases sitting between them. The CDR3 has 15 residues. CDR1 MGHRA and CDR2 YSYEKL come from the germline V gene. CDR3 bases: TGCGCCAGCAGCCCGAGGCTTGTGAACACCGGGGAGCTGTTTTTT. Encoded protein: CASSPRLVNTGELFF.

The chain combines TRBV7-6 with TRBJ2-2; 7 positions agree with TRBD1. Losses at the gene ends were 6 bases for V and 6 bases for J; bases not matched to a gene: 4. Per the germline V gene, CDR1 is SGHVS and CDR2 is FNYEAQ. This CDR3 has 13 amino acids. In DNA form, the CDR3 reads TGTGCCAGCAGGGCACAGGGGTCCGGGGAGCTGTTTTTT. Residues: CASRAQGSGELFF. Using reference TRBV7-6 and TRBJ2-2 for the parts outside the CDR3, the full variable domain is GAGVSQSPRYKVTKRGQDVALRCDPISGHVSLYWYRQALGQGPEFLTYFNYEAQQDKSGLPNDRFSAERPEGSISTLTIQRTEQRDSAMYRCASRAQGSGELFFGEGSRLTVL.

This chain connects TRBV3-1 (or the pseudogene TRBV3-2) to TRBJ1-1, with D hard to call. V was shortened by 4 bases and J by 3 bases, with 12 bases between the two germline ends. The CDR3 contains 14 residues. Germline V gene lookup returns CDR1 LGHDT and CDR2 YNNKEL (reference sequence). CDR3 residues: CASSLPNGYTEAFF. The DNA for the CDR3 is TGTGCCAGCAGCCTCCCGAACGGGTACACTGAAGCTTTCTTT.

The chain couples TRBV4-1 to TRBJ2-5; 10 nucleotides line up with TRBD2. Unmatched junction bases numbered 6, after V lost 4 bases and J lost 1 base. CDR3 length equals 16 residues. Germline loops: CDR1 MGHRA, CDR2 YSYEKL. CDR3 in amino acids: CASSLGTSATQETQYF. In DNA, the CDR3 is TGCGCCAGCAGCCTAGGGACTAGCGCTACCCAAGAGACCCAGTACTTC.

This clone appeared a few times. The genes are TRBV2 and TRBJ2-7; D possibly corresponds to TRBD1 (5 bases). V lost 4 bases, J lost 5 bases, and 12 bases lay in between. Germline lookup yields CDR1 SNHLY and CDR2 FYNNEI. This CDR3 comprises 13 residues. The CDR3 region has the DNA TGTGCCAGCAGTGCCTCCAGGGCTAACGAGCAGTACTTC. It translates to CASSASRANEQYF.

The chain combines TRBV2 with TRBJ2-5; the match to TRBD1 covers 7 bases. The germline CDR1 and CDR2 sequences are SNHLY and FYNNEI. The length of the CDR3 is 16 residues. J was trimmed by 0 bases and V by 8 bases; bases with no gene match: 12. CDR3 amino acids: CASARDRSWYQETQYF. The CDR3 coding sequence is TGTGCCAGCGCCCGGGACAGAAGTTGGTACCAAGAGACCCAGTACTTC.

V usage is TRBV19 and J usage is TRBJ2-5; D is uncertain. Germline loops: CDR1 LNHDA, CDR2 SQIVND (reference sequence). The ends were cut back, 0 bases at V and 4 bases at J, with 9 bases in the middle. The length of the CDR3 is 14 residues. CDR3 protein: CASSIDFRRETQYF. The CDR3, as DNA: TGTGCCAGTAGTATAGATTTCCGTCGAGAGACCCAGTACTTC.

The chain has TRBV5-1 and TRBJ1-2; D is perhaps TRBD1 (5 bases). The V and J ends lost 3 bases and 8 bases respectively, with 14 bases between them. CDR3 length: 13 amino acids. CDR1 and CDR2 from the germline V gene are SGHRS and YFSETQ. The CDR3 reads CASSSEGFRGYTF. Here the CDR3 DNA reads TGCGCCAGCAGCTCGGAGGGGTTTCGAGGCTACACCTTC.

V usage is TRBV29-1 and J usage is TRBJ1-3, with D tentatively TRBD1 (6 bases). CDR1 and CDR2 (germline): SQVTM, ANQGSEA. Trimming took 7 bases from V and 5 from J, leaving 9 bases between them. This CDR3 spans 11 amino acids. CDR3 nucleotide sequence: TGCAGCGGCAGGGGTAGAAACACCATATATTTT. It is translated as CSGRGRNTIYF.

The V and J genes are TRBV25-1 and TRBJ1-6, with no clear D. Trimming stripped 2 bases from V and 0 bases from J, with 5 bases between. Germline CDR1 is MGHDK and CDR2 is SYGVNS. This CDR3 comprises 15 residues. CDR3 region: CASSERSSYNSPLHF. CDR3 nucleotides: TGTGCCAGCAGTGAAAGGAGCTCCTATAATTCACCCCTCCACTTT.

The chain employs TRBV18 and TRBJ1-5; D not resolved. CDR1 and CDR2 from the germline V gene are KGHSH and LQKENI. The CDR3 is made up of 13 amino acids. Trimming stripped 8 bases from V and 4 bases from J, with 12 bases between. The CDR3 here is CASQEAINQPQHF. The CDR3 nucleotides are TGTGCCAGCCAGGAGGCGATAAATCAGCCCCAGCATTTT.

The gene calls are TRBV2 and TRBJ1-1, with 10 positions matching TRBD1. Germline V CDR1 and CDR2: SNHLY, FYNNEI. The length of the CDR3 is 13 residues. With V trimmed by 10 bases and J by 1 base, 3 bases remained unmatched. The CDR3 spells CANRQGANTEAFF. Written as DNA, the CDR3 is TGTGCCAACCGACAGGGGGCGAACACTGAAGCTTTCTTT.

This clone turned up a few times. The chain recombines TRBV5-1 with TRBJ2-7; D is perhaps TRBD2 (5 bases). Trimming stripped 0 bases from V and 6 bases from J, with 13 bases between. Germline-derived CDR1 and CDR2 are SGHRS and YFSETQ. This CDR3 has 14 residues. CDR3 nucleotides: TGCGCCAGCAGCTTGGCCATCGGGGTCGGCGAGCAGTACTTC. Protein: CASSLAIGVGEQYF.